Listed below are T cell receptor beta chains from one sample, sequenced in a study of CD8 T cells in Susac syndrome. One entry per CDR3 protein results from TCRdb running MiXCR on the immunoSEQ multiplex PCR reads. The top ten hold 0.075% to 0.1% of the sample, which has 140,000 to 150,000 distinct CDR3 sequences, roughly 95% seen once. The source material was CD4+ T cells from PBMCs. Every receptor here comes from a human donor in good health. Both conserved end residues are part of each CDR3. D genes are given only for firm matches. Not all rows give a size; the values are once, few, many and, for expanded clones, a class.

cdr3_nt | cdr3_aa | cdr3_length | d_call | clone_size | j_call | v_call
TGTGCCACCAGCAGAGCGGGGGAGACCCAGTACTTC | CATSRAGETQYF | 12 | - | - | TRBJ2-5 | TRBV15
TGCAGCGTTGTCTGGGTACTAGCGGGAGAGGAGCAGTTCTTC | CSVVWVLAGEEQFF | 14 | TRBD2 | - | TRBJ2-1 | TRBV29-1
TGTGCCAGCAGTTTAATTCCATCGCTTTCTGGGGCCAACGTCCTGACTTTC | CASSLIPSLSGANVLTF | 17 | - | - | TRBJ2-6 | TRBV28
TGTGCCAGCAGCCACGACAGGGACTATGGCTACACCTTC | CASSHDRDYGYTF | 13 | TRBD1 | - | TRBJ1-2 | TRBV5-4
TGTGCCAGCAGTGATTACGTAGGGAACACTGAAGCTTTCTTT | CASSDYVGNTEAFF | 14 | - | - | TRBJ1-1 | TRBV25-1
TGTGCCAGCCTCGACCTAGCCAAAAACATTCAGTACTTC | CASLDLAKNIQYF | 13 | - | once | TRBJ2-4 | TRBV28
TGTGCCAGCAGCTTAGTCGGACAGGGTCTTGGCTACACCTTC | CASSLVGQGLGYTF | 14 | TRBD1 | - | TRBJ1-2 | TRBV11-2
TGCGCCAGCAGCTCCACAGTTACCGGGGAGCTGTTTTTT | CASSSTVTGELFF | 13 | - | - | TRBJ2-2 | TRBV5-1
TGTGCCAGCGGGGCTCTAGCGGGAGGTGGGGAGACCCAGTACTTC | CASGALAGGGETQYF | 15 | TRBD2 | - | TRBJ2-5 | TRBV9
TGTGCCAGCAGTTTGGTCAGGGCGAGTTCAAACATTCAGTACTTC | CASSLVRASSNIQYF | 15 | - | - | TRBJ2-4 | TRBV12-3/TRBV12-4
TGTGCCTGGAGTCCGTCCCGAGGACTCAATCAGCCCCAGCATTTT | CAWSPSRGLNQPQHF | 15 | - | - | TRBJ1-5 | TRBV30
TGTGCCAGCAGCTCTCGACTAGAAGGCAATGAGCAGTTCTTC | CASSSRLEGNEQFF | 14 | - | - | TRBJ2-1 | TRBV27
TGCGCCAGCAGCTTCGGGTCTCCATGGGACGATGGCTACACCTTC | CASSFGSPWDDGYTF | 15 | - | - | TRBJ1-2 | TRBV5-1
TGTGCCAGCAGCTTGCTAGCGGGAGTAGGAGAGACCCAGTACTTC | CASSLLAGVGETQYF | 15 | TRBD2 | once | TRBJ2-5 | TRBV7-9
TGCAGTGCTAGAGATCGCCTCGGGGAGGTTGGTTCTGGGGCCAACGTCCTGACTTTC | CSARDRLGEVGSGANVLTF | 19 | - | - | TRBJ2-6 | TRBV20-1
TGTGCCAGCAGCTTGTGGGACAGGGTCGAGACCCAGTACTTC | CASSLWDRVETQYF | 14 | TRBD1 | once | TRBJ2-5 | TRBV5-6
TGTGCCAGCAGCTTGGAACCGGCGACCGGGGAGCTGTTTTTT | CASSLEPATGELFF | 14 | - | - | TRBJ2-2 | TRBV5-4
TGTGCCATCAGTGAGTCAATGACAGGGGGCCAGCCCCAGCATTTT | CAISESMTGGQPQHF | 15 | TRBD1 | - | TRBJ1-5 | TRBV10-3
TGTGCCACCAGCAGAGATCTGGCGTCATACGAGCAGTACTTC | CATSRDLASYEQYF | 14 | - | - | TRBJ2-7 | TRBV15
TGCAGTGCTAGACCGGGTAGGCAGGGATACACTGAAGCTTTCTTT | CSARPGRQGYTEAFF | 15 | - | - | TRBJ1-1 | TRBV20-1
TGTGCCATCAGTGCCCAGTACGAGCAGTACTTC | CAISAQYEQYF | 11 | - | - | TRBJ2-7 | TRBV10-3
TGCAGTGCTAGAAGCGGGAGTATATACGAGCAGTACTTC | CSARSGSIYEQYF | 13 | TRBD2 | - | TRBJ2-7 | TRBV20-1
TGCGCCAGCAGCTTTAGAACACGCGGGAGCTCCTACAATGAGCAGTTCTTC | CASSFRTRGSSYNEQFF | 17 | TRBD2 | - | TRBJ2-1 | TRBV5-1
TGCGCCAGCAGCGTAACAGGGACAACCGGGGAGCTGTTTTTT | CASSVTGTTGELFF | 14 | - | - | TRBJ2-2 | TRBV5-1
TGTGCCAGCAGCTTCGGGACAGGTTTGAACACCGGGGAGCTGTTTTTT | CASSFGTGLNTGELFF | 16 | TRBD1 | - | TRBJ2-2 | TRBV3-1
TGTGCCAGCAGGAAAGACCGACAGGGGCCCTACGAGCAGTACTTC | CASRKDRQGPYEQYF | 15 | TRBD1 | - | TRBJ2-7 | TRBV2
TGCGCCAGCAGCTTGGCCTGGCAGCCCTACGAGCAGTACTTC | CASSLAWQPYEQYF | 14 | - | - | TRBJ2-7 | TRBV5-1
TGTGCCAGCAGTCCTTGGGGGGGGGCGAGCACTGAAGCTTTCTTT | CASSPWGGASTEAFF | 15 | - | - | TRBJ1-1 | TRBV12-3/TRBV12-4
TGTGCCAGCAGCTCCTTGACGGGGGGAGGATCACCCCTCCACTTT | CASSSLTGGGSPLHF | 15 | - | - | TRBJ1-6 | TRBV7-9
TGTGCCAGCTGGTCTCCCAGGACAGGACCCTACGAGCAGTACTTC | CASWSPRTGPYEQYF | 15 | - | - | TRBJ2-7 | TRBV21-1
TGTGCCAGCAGCTTGAGGAGCACAGATACGCAGTATTTT | CASSLRSTDTQYF | 13 | - | few | TRBJ2-3 | TRBV5-4
TGTGCAACCTCGGGAGGGGAGACCCAGTACTTC | CATSGGETQYF | 11 | TRBD2 | - | TRBJ2-5 | TRBV6-1
TGTGCCAGCAGAGACAGGGGTGTAAACATTCAGTACTTC | CASRDRGVNIQYF | 13 | TRBD1 | once | TRBJ2-4 | TRBV6-1
TGTGCCACCAGTGATTCTCTAGCGGGAGGATACAATGAGCAGTTCTTC | CATSDSLAGGYNEQFF | 16 | TRBD2 | once | TRBJ2-1 | TRBV24-1
TGCGCCAGCTCAACGTCTGGCACCGGGGAGCTGTTTTTT | CASSTSGTGELFF | 13 | - | once | TRBJ2-2 | TRBV4-1
TGTGCCAGCAGCTTAGTACTAGAGGGACTAGCGGGGGGGTTCTACAATGAGCAGTTCTTC | CASSLVLEGLAGGFYNEQFF | 20 | TRBD2 | - | TRBJ2-1 | TRBV7-8
TGTGCCAGCAGTTTATGGGGGAGTGCCTACGAGCAGTACTTC | CASSLWGSAYEQYF | 14 | - | - | TRBJ2-7 | TRBV28
TGTGCCAGCAGTTTAAGGCGCGGGACAGGGGGTCGGGAGCAGTACTTC | CASSLRRGTGGREQYF | 16 | TRBD1 | - | TRBJ2-7 | TRBV27
TGTGCCAGCAGAAAGACCCGGGGTCCTTACAATGAGCAGTTCTTC | CASRKTRGPYNEQFF | 15 | - | - | TRBJ2-1 | TRBV12-3/TRBV12-4
TGTGCCAGCAGCCGGGACTCAAATTCGGGGGAGCAGTACTTC | CASSRDSNSGEQYF | 14 | - | - | TRBJ2-7 | TRBV3-1
TGCAGTGCTAGAGATCTGGGGGGTACCTATGGCTACACCTTC | CSARDLGGTYGYTF | 14 | - | - | TRBJ1-2 | TRBV20-1
TGCGCCAGTGCCCAGAGCGGGGGTTACAATGAGCAGTTCTTC | CASAQSGGYNEQFF | 14 | TRBD2 | once | TRBJ2-1 | TRBV5-1
TGTGCCAGCAGGACCCAACCGGGACTAGTGGAGGAGACCCAGTACTTC | CASRTQPGLVEETQYF | 16 | TRBD2 | - | TRBJ2-5 | TRBV6-1
TGTGCCAGCAGAAAGGGAGTCACCTACGAGCAGTACTTC | CASRKGVTYEQYF | 13 | - | once | TRBJ2-7 | TRBV7-2
TGTGCCTGGAGTGTACCGTGGACAGGACTCAATCAGCCCCAGCATTTT | CAWSVPWTGLNQPQHF | 16 | TRBD1 | once | TRBJ1-5 | TRBV30
TGTGCCAGCAGCTTAGCTTTGGGTGGGGCCAACGTCCTGACTTTC | CASSLALGGANVLTF | 15 | - | once | TRBJ2-6 | TRBV7-9
TGCGCCAGCAGCTTGGCCGTGGGAGGGCCCCACGAGCAGTACTTC | CASSLAVGGPHEQYF | 15 | TRBD2 | - | TRBJ2-7 | TRBV5-1
TGTGCCAGCCGCCTTGAGGTAGCGGGTCATGAGCAGTTCTTC | CASRLEVAGHEQFF | 14 | TRBD2 | - | TRBJ2-1 | TRBV2